The 32 T cell receptor beta chains below come from one sample, sequenced in a study of tumor and adjacent non-tumor tissue in lung cancer. A modified ARM-PCR protocol with three rounds of nested PCR amplified TCRbeta. TCRdb called the multiplex PCR reads again in MiXCR, with one record for every CDR3 protein. The table includes over 100,000 distinct CDR3 sequences, 50% to 70% detected once. No cell sorting was done before RNA was extracted from the tissue. This non-tumor lung sample came from over 3 cm beyond the tumor edge. Sequencing was performed on distant non-tumor lung tissue. The source of these receptors is a man aged 60 to 69 with non-small cell lung cancer.

This clonotype appeared a single time. The chain carries TRBV6-2 or TRBV6-3 and TRBJ2-3, with D tentatively TRBD1 (5 bases). The germline CDR1 and CDR2 sequences are MNHEY and SVGEGT. The germline V and J ends were trimmed by 6 bases and 3 bases, with 19 bases remaining between them. This CDR3 has 16 residues. The CDR3 spells CASSLKPLGATDTQYF. For the CDR3, the DNA is TGTGCCAGCAGCCTAAAACCGCTAGGGGCGACAGATACGCAGTATTTT.

As for this clonotype: This may stem from a read error, because a much larger clone lies one nucleotide away. CDR3 protein: CASGASGRNEQFF. DNA for the CDR3: TGTGCCAGCGGGGCTAGCGGTAGGAATGAGCAGTTCTTC. This chain connects TRBV12-3 or TRBV12-4 to TRBJ2-1; 7 nucleotides agree with TRBD2. Trimming cost V 8 bases and J 7 bases; bases outside gene matches: 8. This CDR3 contains 13 residues.

This clonotype was found a few times. The chain carries TRBV28 and TRBJ2-3, with no clear D. From germline, CDR1 is MDHEN and CDR2 SYDVKM. This CDR3 has 14 amino acids. The V end lost 3 bases, the J end lost 5 bases, and 12 bases lay between the germline ends. CDR3 sequence reads: CASSLTVVGDTQYF. The CDR3 coding sequence is TGTGCCAGCAGTTTGACCGTAGTAGGAGATACGCAGTATTTT.

Note on this clonotype: One base away lies a much larger clone, so this may be a sequencing read error. The CDR3 DNA sequence: TGTGCCAGCAGGACCGTGACTAAACGCACAGATACGCAGTATTTT. Protein: CASRTVTKRTDTQYF. The genes are TRBV25-1 and TRBJ2-3; D possibly corresponds to TRBD2 (5 bases). V was cut by 6 bases and J by 1 base, with 14 bases left in between. This CDR3 has 15 residues. Germline CDR1 reads MGHDK; CDR2 reads SYGVNS.

The V gene is TRBV20-1, the J gene TRBJ2-5; 7 bases are shared with TRBD1. V gave up 4 bases and J gave up 1 base; unmatched junction bases: 6. Per germline, CDR1 DFQATT and CDR2 SNEGSKA (reference sequence). This CDR3 has 14 amino acids. CDR3 protein: CSAIETGIQETQYF. The CDR3 DNA reads TGCAGTGCTATAGAGACAGGGATCCAAGAGACCCAGTACTTC.

On this clonotype itself: It may be a read error: a sequence one base away is much more abundant. The chain is built from TRBV5-5 and TRBJ2-1, with a possible D match to TRBD2 (5 bases). CDR1 is SGHKS and CDR2 is YYEKEE in the germline V gene (reference sequence). This CDR3 is 15 amino acids long. This chain's CDR3 is CASSYTGREHNERFF. CDR3 in DNA: TGTGCCAGCAGCTACACTGGACGGGAACACAATGAGCGGTTCTTC.

This clonotype was recorded at least ten times. The V call is TRBV28, the J call TRBJ1-1; D uncertain. Germline CDR1 is MDHEN and CDR2 is SYDVKM. V lost 2 bases and J 8 bases, leaving 6 bases between the germline ends. This CDR3 is built from 11 residues. The CDR3 sequence is CASSLSSEAFF. Written as DNA, the CDR3 is TGTGCCAGCAGTTTAAGTTCCGAAGCTTTCTTT.

This clonotype showed up just a few times. A much larger clone differs from this one at a single base, so this may be a read error. The chain is built from TRBV6-5 and TRBJ1-2, with 7 nucleotides matching TRBD1. CDR3 size: 17 residues. Germline assignment: CDR1 MNHEY and CDR2 SVGAGI. CDR3 region: CASCYVRPPGTDYGYTF. The CDR3 DNA reads as TGTGCCAGCTGTTACGTGAGACCCCCCGGGACAGACTATGGCTACACCTTC.

In this sample, this clonotype turned up a few times. At one end, the junction sequence differs from germline, possibly due to a read error. The chain couples TRBV6-6 to TRBJ2-7, with D perhaps matching TRBD2 (6 bases). The CDR3 runs 15 residues. CDR1 and CDR2 from the germline V gene are MNHNY and SVGAGI (reference sequence). The CDR3 loop is CVSSYSPSSGYEQYF. The CDR3 nucleotides are TGTGTCAGCAGTTATTCTCCTTCCAGCGGGTACGAGCAGTACTTC.

This clonotype was seen only a few times. CDR3: CASSLRDSYNEQFF. CDR3 DNA: TGTGCCAGCAGTTTACGGGACTCCTACAATGAGCAGTTCTTC. This chain joins TRBV28 and TRBJ2-1; possibly TRBD2 for D (5 bases). The CDR3 loop spans 14 amino acids. CDR1 is MDHEN, CDR2 SYDVKM, per germline. Trimming took 2 bases from V and 0 from J, leaving 5 bases between them.

A remark on this clonotype: This may come from a read error, since a much larger clone is one base off. No conserved phenylalanine or tryptophan ends this CDR3, so it is likely a read error. The chain is built from TRBV20-1 and TRBJ2-1, with D tentatively TRBD2 (5 bases). Germline-derived CDR1 and CDR2 are DFQATT and SNEGSKA (reference sequence). The CDR3 runs to 12 residues. V gave up 3 bases and J gave up 4 bases, with 7 bases separating them. This chain's CDR3 is CSASERYNEQFL. In DNA form, the CDR3 reads TGCAGTGCTAGTGAGCGGTACAATGAGCAGTTCCTC.

The V gene is TRBV21-1, the J gene TRBJ2-1; the table assigns TRBD1, which was not confirmed against the DNA. TRBV21-1 is a listed pseudogene. CDR3 size: 17 residues. The CDR3 nucleotides read TGTGCCAACAGCAAAGGCCAGGGGGATTTGTCCTACAATGAGCAGTTCTTC. This gives the protein CANSKGQGDLSYNEQFF.

The sample holds many counts of this clonotype. The rearrangement links TRBV5-1 to TRBJ2-7; D unclear. CDR1 is SGHRS, CDR2 YFSETQ, per germline. This CDR3 comprises 13 residues. V dropped 4 bases and J dropped 3 bases, with 11 bases sitting between them. As DNA, the CDR3 is TGCGCCAGCAGCAGGCCCGGCGGCTACGAGCAGTACTTC. This encodes CASSRPGGYEQYF.

As concerns this clonotype: One end of the junction fails to match germline, which may point to a read error. The chain uses TRBV4-3 and TRBJ1-4; 8 bases agree with TRBD1. Per germline, CDR1 LGHNA and CDR2 YSLEER. CDR3 length: 13 amino acids. CDR3 sequence: CSSSQDRGETLFF. CDR3 sequence (DNA): TGCTCCAGCAGCCAAGACAGGGGTGAAACACTGTTTTTT.

A remark on this clonotype: This sequence may be a read error, since a much larger clone differs from it by one base. The genes are TRBV20-1 and TRBJ2-1, with 11 bases aligning to TRBD2. Trimming took 2 bases from V and 5 from J; bases not matched to a gene: 17. The V gene's germline CDR1 is DFQATT and CDR2 SNEGSKA (reference sequence). This CDR3 contains 19 residues. CDR3 sequence: CSARNGGKGTSGIHNEQFF. Written as DNA, the CDR3 is TGCAGTGCTAGAAATGGGGGGAAAGGGACTAGCGGCATTCACAATGAGCAGTTCTTC.

The sample holds a few counts of this clonotype. As DNA, the CDR3 is TGCAGCGTTGTCGTTCGAGCGGGAGGAGCCACCGGGGAGCTGTTTTTT. Encoded protein: CSVVVRAGGATGELFF. The genes are TRBV29-1 and TRBJ2-2; 9 nucleotides line up with TRBD2. The CDR3 loop spans 16 amino acids. Trimming cost V 4 bases and J 4 bases; bases outside gene matches: 10. Germline V gene data show CDR1 as SQVTM and CDR2 as ANQGSEA.

With respect to this clonotype: It may be a read error: a sequence one base away is much more abundant. The chain joins TRBV5-1 to TRBJ2-1; D assignment may be TRBD1 or TRBD2 (5 bases each). The CDR3 covers 14 residues. Germline lookup yields CDR1 SGHRS and CDR2 YFSETQ. Here the CDR3 reads CASCLAGANNEQFF. The DNA of the CDR3 is TGCGCCAGCTGCTTGGCCGGGGCGAACAATGAGCAGTTCTTC. The variable domain in full, completed from reference TRBV5-1 and TRBJ2-1, reads KAGVTQTPRYLIKTRGQQVTLSCSPISGHRSVSWYQQTPGQGLQFLFEYFSETQRNKGNFPGRFSGRQFSNSRSEMNVSTLELGDSALYLCASCLAGANNEQFFGPGTRLTVL.

This clonotype was counted a single time. The chain links TRBV13 to TRBJ1-2; weak D call: TRBD1 (5 bases). The germline gives CDR1 PRHDT, CDR2 FYEKMQ (reference sequence). V was trimmed by 9 bases and J by 4 bases, leaving 27 bases between them. This CDR3 has 17 amino acids. The CDR3: CASIPLLQAPTGYGYTF. The CDR3 DNA follows: TGTGCCAGTATCCCGCTCCTACAGGCTCCAACAGGCTATGGCTACACCTTC.

A few counts support this clonotype. Lacking the conserved final phenylalanine or tryptophan, this CDR3 likely reflects a read error. CDR3 protein: CASSEALDPYGYTL. The CDR3 DNA reads as TGTGCCAGCAGTGAAGCGCTAGACCCCTATGGTTACACCCTC. The chain employs TRBV6-1 and TRBJ1-2, with D unresolved. The length of the CDR3 is 14 residues. Germline lookup yields CDR1 MNHNS and CDR2 SASEGT.

This clonotype was seen a handful of times. This is likely a read error, given that the CDR3 carries no conserved phenylalanine or tryptophan at its end. The chain uses TRBV28 and TRBJ1-5; a possible D gene is TRBD1 (5 bases). This CDR3 is 14 amino acids long. Trimming cost V 3 bases and J 2 bases, with 8 bases left between them. Germline V CDR1 and CDR2: MDHEN, SYDVKM. CDR3 in DNA: TGTGCCAGCAGTTTCAGGGTCGGCAATCAGCCCCAGCATCTT. Translation gives CASSFRVGNQPQHL.

V usage is TRBV2 and J usage is TRBJ2-7, with TRBD2 matching over 7 bases. CDR3 size: 14 residues. The germline V gene has CDR1 SNHLY and CDR2 FYNNEI. Germline trimming cut 8 bases from V and 2 bases from J; bases unmatched to any gene: 9. CDR3 DNA: TGTGCCAGCGGGGCGGCTAGCGGAACCTACGAGCAGTACTTC. Its translation: CASGAASGTYEQYF. Variable domain in full (rest from reference TRBV2 and TRBJ2-7): EPEVTQTPSHQVTQMGQEVILRCVPISNHLYFYWYRQILGQKVEFLVSFYNNEISEKSEIFDDQFSVERPDGSNFTLKIRSTKLEDSAMYFCASGAASGTYEQYFGPGTRLTVT.

As for this clonotype: Being one base from a much bigger clone, this may be a read error. The chain employs TRBV30 and TRBJ2-5; 10 nucleotides agree with TRBD2. Per the germline V gene, CDR1 is GTSNPN and CDR2 is SVGIG (reference sequence). CDR3 length: 15 amino acids. CDR3 protein: CAGSVSSGSGKTQYF. CDR3 DNA sequence: TGTGCCGGGAGTGTCTCTAGCGGGAGTGGGAAGACCCAGTACTTC.

With regard to this clonotype: This may stem from a read error, because a much larger clone lies one nucleotide away. Here the CDR3 omits its conserved ending phenylalanine or tryptophan, so a read error is the likely source. This chain links TRBV4-2 with TRBJ2-1; the match to TRBD2 covers 15 bases. Germline-derived CDR1 and CDR2 are LGHNA and YNFKEQ. This CDR3 is built from 20 residues. Unmatched junction bases numbered 10, after V lost 4 bases and J lost 0 bases. The CDR3 sequence is CASSLGLAGGPHSSYNEQFL. CDR3 in DNA: TGTGCCAGCAGCCTTGGACTAGCGGGAGGGCCCCATAGCTCCTACAATGAGCAGTTCCTC.

On this clonotype: The junction departs from germline at one end; a sequencing error may be responsible. V usage is TRBV29-1 and J usage is TRBJ2-1; the D gene is possibly TRBD1 (6 bases). The CDR3 runs to 13 residues. Germline values: CDR1 SQVTM, CDR2 ANQGSEA. The CDR3 sequence is CSVGTGRFNKQLF. CDR3 nucleotides: TGCAGCGTTGGTACAGGGAGATTCAATAAGCAGCTCTTC.

V and J are TRBV11-3 and TRBJ2-5, with 7 positions matching TRBD2. Losses at the gene ends were 10 bases for V and 3 bases for J; bases not matched to a gene: 14. Per germline, CDR1 SGHNT and CDR2 YENEEA. This CDR3 region has 15 residues. The CDR3 here is CANSLYAGDEETQYF. CDR3 DNA sequence: TGTGCCAATAGCTTATATGCGGGAGACGAAGAGACCCAGTACTTC.

Ten or more counts support this clonotype. The chain couples TRBV4-2 to TRBJ2-3; D is undetermined. This CDR3 region has 16 residues. Germline V lookup: CDR1 LGHNA, CDR2 YNFKEQ. The V end was cut by 0 bases, the J end by 0 bases, with 10 bases between. CDR3 bases: TGTGCCAGCAGCCAAGAGGTGGAGCCTAGCACAGATACGCAGTATTTT. This sequence encodes CASSQEVEPSTDTQYF.

Concerning this clonotype itself: A much larger clone differs by one base, so this may be a read error. V gene TRBV14 combines with J gene TRBJ1-5; D not certain. CDR1 is SGHDN and CDR2 is FVKESK in the germline V gene. The CDR3 length is 13 residues. In DNA, the CDR3 is TGTGACAGCAGCCAATCGCGGAATCAGCCCCAGCATTTT. Amino acids: CDSSQSRNQPQHF.

The chain carries TRBV6-1 and TRBJ2-5, with a weak D call TRBD2 (7 bases). Germline CDR1 and CDR2: MNHNS and SASEGT. V was cut by 6 bases and J by 5 bases, with 19 bases left in between. The CDR3 is 15 residues long. DNA of the CDR3: TGTGCCAGCAGCCGTCGAGGGGGGGCCGGTGAGACCCAGTACTTC. Protein sequence: CASSRRGGAGETQYF.

About this clonotype: One end of the junction is discordant with germline, which a read error may explain. J is TRBJ1-2 and V is TRBV12-3 or TRBV12-4; D perhaps matches TRBD1 (5 bases). The length of the CDR3 is 12 residues. In DNA form, the CDR3 reads TGTGCCAGCTGTTTAGTCGGGGGTAGCTACACCTTC. This codes for CASCLVGGSYTF.

This clonotype was observed at least ten times. The rearrangement links TRBV12-3 or TRBV12-4 to TRBJ2-2; no firm D call. This CDR3 region has 11 residues. V was pared by 2 bases and J by 9 bases, with 4 bases between. The CDR3 DNA is TGTGCCAGCAGTTTAAACTGGGAGCTGTTTTTT. It is translated as CASSLNWELFF.

To note about this clonotype: One end of the junction is discordant with germline, which a read error may explain. CDR3 nucleotides: TGTACCAGCAGTTACTCGAGAGGAGCGGGAGTAGGAACCGGGGAGCTGTTTTTT. Its protein is CTSSYSRGAGVGTGELFF. The chain uses TRBV6-5 and TRBJ2-2; 8 nucleotides match TRBD2. The CDR3 loop spans 18 amino acids. Germline values: CDR1 MNHEY, CDR2 SVGAGI.

V gene TRBV4-2 combines with J gene TRBJ2-4, with a weak D call TRBD2 (5 bases). The CDR3 has 19 amino acids. Trimming removed 5 bases from V and 0 bases from J, with 23 bases in between. Per germline, CDR1 LGHNA and CDR2 YNFKEQ. The CDR3 sequence: CASSYAQASRSLAKNIQYF. The CDR3 nucleotides are TGTGCCAGCAGCTATGCGCAGGCTAGCAGATCGTTAGCCAAAAACATTCAGTACTTC.